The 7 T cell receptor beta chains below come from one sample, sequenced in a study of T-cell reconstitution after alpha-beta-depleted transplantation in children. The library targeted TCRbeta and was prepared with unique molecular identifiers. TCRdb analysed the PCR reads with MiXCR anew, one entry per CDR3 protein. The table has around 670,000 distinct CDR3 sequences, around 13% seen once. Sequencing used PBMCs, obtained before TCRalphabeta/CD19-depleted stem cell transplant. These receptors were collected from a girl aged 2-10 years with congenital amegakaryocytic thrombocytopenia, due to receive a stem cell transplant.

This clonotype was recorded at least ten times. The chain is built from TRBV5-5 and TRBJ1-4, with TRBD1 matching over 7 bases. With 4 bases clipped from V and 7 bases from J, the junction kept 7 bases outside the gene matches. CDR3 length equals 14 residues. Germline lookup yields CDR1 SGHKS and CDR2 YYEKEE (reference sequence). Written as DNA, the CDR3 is TGTGCCAGCAGCCTAGGGACAGTAGTTGAAAAACTGTTTTTT. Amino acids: CASSLGTVVEKLFF.

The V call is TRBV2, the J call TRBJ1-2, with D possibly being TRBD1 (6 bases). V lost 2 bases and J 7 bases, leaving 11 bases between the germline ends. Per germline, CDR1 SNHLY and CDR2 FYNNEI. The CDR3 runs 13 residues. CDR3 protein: CASSELRGLGYTF. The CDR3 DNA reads TGTGCCAGCAGTGAACTCCGGGGGCTTGGCTACACCTTC.

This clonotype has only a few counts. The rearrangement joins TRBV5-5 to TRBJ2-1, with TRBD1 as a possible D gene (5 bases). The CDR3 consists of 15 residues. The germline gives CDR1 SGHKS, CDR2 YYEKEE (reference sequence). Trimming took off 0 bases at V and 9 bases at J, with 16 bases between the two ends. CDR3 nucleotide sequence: TGTGCCAGCAGCTTGGATCGCCCCTCAGGGCTTGAGCAGTTCTTC. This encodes CASSLDRPSGLEQFF.

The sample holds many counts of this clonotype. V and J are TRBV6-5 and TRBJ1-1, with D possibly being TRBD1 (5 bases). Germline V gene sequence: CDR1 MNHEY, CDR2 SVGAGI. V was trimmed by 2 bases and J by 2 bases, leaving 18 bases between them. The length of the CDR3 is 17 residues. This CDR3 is CASSYLNLGTDNTEAFF. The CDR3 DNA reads TGTGCCAGCAGTTACCTTAATCTAGGGACGGATAACACTGAAGCTTTCTTT.

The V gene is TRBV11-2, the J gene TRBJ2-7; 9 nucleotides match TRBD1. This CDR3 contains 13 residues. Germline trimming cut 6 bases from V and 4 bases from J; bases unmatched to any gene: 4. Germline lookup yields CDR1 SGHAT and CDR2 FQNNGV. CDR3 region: CASRGTGSYEQYF. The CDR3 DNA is TGTGCCAGCAGAGGGACAGGGTCTTACGAGCAGTACTTC.

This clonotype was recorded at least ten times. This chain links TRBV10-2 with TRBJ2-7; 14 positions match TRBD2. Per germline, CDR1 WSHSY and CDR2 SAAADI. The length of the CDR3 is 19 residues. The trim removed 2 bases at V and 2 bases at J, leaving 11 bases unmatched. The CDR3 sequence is CASSEGPRTSGRHPYEQYF. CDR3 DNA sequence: TGCGCCAGCAGTGAGGGCCCGAGGACTAGCGGGAGGCACCCCTACGAGCAGTACTTC.

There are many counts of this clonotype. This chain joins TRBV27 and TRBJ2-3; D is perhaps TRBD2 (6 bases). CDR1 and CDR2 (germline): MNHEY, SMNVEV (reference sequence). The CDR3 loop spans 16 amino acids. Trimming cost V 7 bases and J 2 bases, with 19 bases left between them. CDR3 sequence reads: CASTPGTSIYTDTQYF. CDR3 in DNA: TGTGCCAGCACCCCCGGGACTTCTATTTACACAGATACGCAGTATTTT.